Each of the 2 T cell receptor beta chains below was sequenced from the same sample in a study of cytomegalovirus exposure and HLA in healthy donors. Both 60 Vbeta primers and 13 Jbeta primers went into the PCR. The repertoire was sequenced with immunoSEQ multiplex PCR; TCRdb's copy has only in-frame clones and lacks some. The sample consists of hundreds of thousands of clones, over 65% of them appearing once. Material for sequencing was PBMCs. Every receptor here comes from a man between 18 and 29 years old in good health and CMV-seronegative.

V usage is TRBV7-3 and J usage is TRBJ1-1; 7 bases are shared with TRBD1. The CDR3 runs to 13 residues. The ends lost 6 bases at V and 8 bases at J; junction bases unmatched: 9. CDR1 and CDR2 from the germline V gene are SGHTA and FQGTGA. The CDR3 DNA reads as TGTGCCAGCAGTTCAATGACAGGGAAAGAAGCTTTCTTT. Its protein is CASSSMTGKEAFF.

This clone was found once. V gene TRBV6-6 combines with J gene TRBJ2-4; tentative D call: TRBD2 (6 bases). Germline V gene sequence: CDR1 MNHNY, CDR2 SVGAGI (reference sequence). The V end was cut by 7 bases, the J end by 9 bases, with 13 bases between. CDR3 length: 12 residues. The CDR3 protein is CASNGGLSIQYF. CDR3 bases: TGTGCCAGCAATGGAGGGTTATCCATTCAGTACTTC.